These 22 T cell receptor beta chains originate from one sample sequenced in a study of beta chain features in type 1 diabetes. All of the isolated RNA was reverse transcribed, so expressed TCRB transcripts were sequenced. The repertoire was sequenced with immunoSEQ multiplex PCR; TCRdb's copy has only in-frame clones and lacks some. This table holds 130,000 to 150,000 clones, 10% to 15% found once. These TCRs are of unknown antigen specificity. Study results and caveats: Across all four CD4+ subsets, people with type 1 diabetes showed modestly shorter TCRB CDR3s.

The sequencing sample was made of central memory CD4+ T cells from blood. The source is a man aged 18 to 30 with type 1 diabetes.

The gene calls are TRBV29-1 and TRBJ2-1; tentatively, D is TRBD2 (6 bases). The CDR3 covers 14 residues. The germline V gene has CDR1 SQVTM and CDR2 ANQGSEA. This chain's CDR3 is CTVRGSGILDEQFF. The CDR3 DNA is TGCACAGTTAGGGGTAGCGGTATACTGGATGAGCAGTTCTTC.

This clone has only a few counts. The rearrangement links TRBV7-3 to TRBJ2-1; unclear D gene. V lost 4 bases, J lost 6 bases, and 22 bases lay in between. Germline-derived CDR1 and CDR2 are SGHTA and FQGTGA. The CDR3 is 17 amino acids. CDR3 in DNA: TGTGCCAGCAGCTCCCACCAACCCTTCATGTCCGCCAATGAGCAGTTCTTC. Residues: CASSSHQPFMSANEQFF.

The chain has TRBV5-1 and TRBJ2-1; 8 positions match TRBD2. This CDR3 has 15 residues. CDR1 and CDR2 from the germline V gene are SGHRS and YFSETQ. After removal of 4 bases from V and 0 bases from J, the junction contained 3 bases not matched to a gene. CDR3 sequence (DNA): TGCGCCAGCAGCCCAGGGACTAGCTCCTACAATGAGCAGTTCTTC. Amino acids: CASSPGTSSYNEQFF.

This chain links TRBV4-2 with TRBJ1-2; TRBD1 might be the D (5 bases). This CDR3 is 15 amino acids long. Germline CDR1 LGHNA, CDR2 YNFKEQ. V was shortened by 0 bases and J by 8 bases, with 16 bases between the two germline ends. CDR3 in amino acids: CASSQDGRGMEGYTF. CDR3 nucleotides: TGTGCCAGCAGCCAAGATGGTAGGGGAATGGAAGGCTACACCTTC.

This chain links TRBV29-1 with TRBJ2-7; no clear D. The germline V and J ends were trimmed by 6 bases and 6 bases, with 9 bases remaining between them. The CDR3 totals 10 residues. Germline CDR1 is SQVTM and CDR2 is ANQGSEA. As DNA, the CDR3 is TGCAGCGTCCACAGTGGCGAGCAGTACTTC. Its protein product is CSVHSGEQYF.

Here the CDR3 DNA reads TGTGCCATCAGGGAGGGACAGGGGGCGTCCAATGAGCAGTTCTTC. Protein: CAIREGQGASNEQFF. The gene calls are TRBV10-3 and TRBJ2-1, with 12 bases fitting TRBD1. With 6 bases clipped from V and 6 bases from J, the junction kept 6 bases outside the gene matches. Germline V gene sequence: CDR1 ENHRY, CDR2 SYGVKD. This CDR3 is built from 15 residues.

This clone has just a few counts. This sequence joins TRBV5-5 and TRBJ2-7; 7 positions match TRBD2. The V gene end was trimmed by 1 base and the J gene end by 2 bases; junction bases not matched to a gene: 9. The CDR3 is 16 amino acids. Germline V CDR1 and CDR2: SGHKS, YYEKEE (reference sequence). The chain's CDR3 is CASSLLLLADPYEQYF. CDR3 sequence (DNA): TGTGCCAGCAGCTTGCTTTTGCTAGCGGACCCCTACGAGCAGTACTTC.

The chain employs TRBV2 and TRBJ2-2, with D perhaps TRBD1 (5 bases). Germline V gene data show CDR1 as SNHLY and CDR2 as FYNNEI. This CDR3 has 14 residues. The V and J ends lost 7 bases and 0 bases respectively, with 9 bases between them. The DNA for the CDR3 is TGTGCCAGCAAAGGGGTATCGAACACCGGGGAGCTGTTTTTT. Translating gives CASKGVSNTGELFF.

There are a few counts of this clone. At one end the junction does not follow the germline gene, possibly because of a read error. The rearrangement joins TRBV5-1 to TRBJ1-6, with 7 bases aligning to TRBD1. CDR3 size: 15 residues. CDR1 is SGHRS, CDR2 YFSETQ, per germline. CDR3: CASRQPGQTHSPLHF. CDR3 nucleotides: TGCGCCAGCCGTCAGCCGGGACAGACCCATTCGCCCCTCCACTTT.

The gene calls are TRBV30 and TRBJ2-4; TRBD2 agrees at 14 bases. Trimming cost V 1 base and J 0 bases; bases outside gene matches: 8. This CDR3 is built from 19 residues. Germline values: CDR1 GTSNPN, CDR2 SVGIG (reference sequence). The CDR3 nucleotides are TGTGCCTGGAGTGGAGGGACTAGCGGGGGCCTTATAGCCAAAAACATTCAGTACTTC. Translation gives CAWSGGTSGGLIAKNIQYF.

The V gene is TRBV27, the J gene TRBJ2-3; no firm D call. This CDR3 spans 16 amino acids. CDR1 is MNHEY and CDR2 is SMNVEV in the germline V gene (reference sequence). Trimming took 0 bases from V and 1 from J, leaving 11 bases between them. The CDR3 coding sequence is TGTGCCAGCAGTTTATCTGACGGAAGAGGCACAGATACGCAGTATTTT. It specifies CASSLSDGRGTDTQYF.

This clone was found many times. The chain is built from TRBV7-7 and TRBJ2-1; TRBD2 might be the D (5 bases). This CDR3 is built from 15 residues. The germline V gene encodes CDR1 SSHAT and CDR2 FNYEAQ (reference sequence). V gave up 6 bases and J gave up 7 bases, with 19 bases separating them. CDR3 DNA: TGTGCCAGCAGTCCCGCCGGGATACTTCTGAATGAGCAGTTCTTC. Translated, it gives CASSPAGILLNEQFF.

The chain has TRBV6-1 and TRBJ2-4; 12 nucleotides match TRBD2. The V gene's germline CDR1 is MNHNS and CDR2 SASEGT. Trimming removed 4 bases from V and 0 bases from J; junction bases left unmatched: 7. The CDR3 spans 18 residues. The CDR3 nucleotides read TGTGCCAGCAGTGGACTAGCGGGGGTTACGCTAGCCAAAAACATTCAGTACTTC. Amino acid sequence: CASSGLAGVTLAKNIQYF.

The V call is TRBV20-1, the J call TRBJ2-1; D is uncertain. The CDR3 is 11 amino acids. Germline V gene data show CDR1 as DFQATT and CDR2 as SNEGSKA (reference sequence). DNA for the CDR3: TGCAGCCCCCTCGTTAATTATGAGCAGTTCTTC. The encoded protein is CSPLVNYEQFF.

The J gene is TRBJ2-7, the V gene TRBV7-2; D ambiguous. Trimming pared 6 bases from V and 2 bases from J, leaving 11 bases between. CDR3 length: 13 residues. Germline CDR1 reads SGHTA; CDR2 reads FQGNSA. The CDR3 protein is CASSPTGPYEQYF. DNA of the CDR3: TGTGCCAGCAGTCCTACCGGGCCCTACGAGCAGTACTTC.

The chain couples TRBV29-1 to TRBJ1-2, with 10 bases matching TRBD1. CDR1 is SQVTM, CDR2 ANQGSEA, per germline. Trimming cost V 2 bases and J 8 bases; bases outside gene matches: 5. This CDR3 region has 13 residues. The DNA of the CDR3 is TGCAGCGTTGAAACGACAGGGGGCCGCGGCTACACCTTC. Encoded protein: CSVETTGGRGYTF.

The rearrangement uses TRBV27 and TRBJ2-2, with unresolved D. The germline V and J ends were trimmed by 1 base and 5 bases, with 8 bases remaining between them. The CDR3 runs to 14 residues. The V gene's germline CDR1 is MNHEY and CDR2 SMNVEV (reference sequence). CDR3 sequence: CASSLWGRTGELFF. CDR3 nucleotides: TGTGCCAGCAGTTTATGGGGAAGGACCGGGGAGCTGTTTTTT.

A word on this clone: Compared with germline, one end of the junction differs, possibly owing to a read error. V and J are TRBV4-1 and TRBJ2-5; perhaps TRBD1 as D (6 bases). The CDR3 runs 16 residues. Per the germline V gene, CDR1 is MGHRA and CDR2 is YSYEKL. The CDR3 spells CASSQEGAQGKETQYF. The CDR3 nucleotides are TGTGCCAGCAGCCAAGAAGGGGCTCAGGGGAAAGAGACCCAGTACTTC.

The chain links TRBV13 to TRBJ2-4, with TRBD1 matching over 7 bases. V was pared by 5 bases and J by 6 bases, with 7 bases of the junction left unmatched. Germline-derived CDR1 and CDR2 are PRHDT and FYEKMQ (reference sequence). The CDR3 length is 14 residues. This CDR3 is CASSEEGQTNIQYF. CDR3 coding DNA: TGTGCCAGCAGCGAAGAGGGACAGACAAACATTCAGTACTTC. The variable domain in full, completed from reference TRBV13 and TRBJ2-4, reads AAGVIQSPRHLIKEKRETATLKCYPIPRHDTVYWYQQGPGQDPQFLISFYEKMQSDKGSIPDRFSAQQFSDYHSELNMSSLELGDSALYFCASSEEGQTNIQYFGAGTRLSVL.

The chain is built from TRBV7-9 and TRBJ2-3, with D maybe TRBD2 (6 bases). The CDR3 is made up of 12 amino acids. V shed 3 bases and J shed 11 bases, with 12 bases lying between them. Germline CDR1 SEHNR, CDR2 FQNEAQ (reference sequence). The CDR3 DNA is TGTGCCAGCAGCTTTTCCGGGACTTTGCAGTATTTT. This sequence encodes CASSFSGTLQYF.

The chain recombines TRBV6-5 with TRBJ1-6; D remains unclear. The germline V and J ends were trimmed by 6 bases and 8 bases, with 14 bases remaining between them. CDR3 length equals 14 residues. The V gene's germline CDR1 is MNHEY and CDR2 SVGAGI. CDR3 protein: CASRIDTRDSPLHF. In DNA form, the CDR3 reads TGTGCCAGCAGGATCGACACCCGAGATTCACCCCTCCACTTT.

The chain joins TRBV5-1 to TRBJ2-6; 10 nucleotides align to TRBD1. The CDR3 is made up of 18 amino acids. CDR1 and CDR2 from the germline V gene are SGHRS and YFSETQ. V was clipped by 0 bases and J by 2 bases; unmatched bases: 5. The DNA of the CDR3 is TGCGCCAGCAGCTTGGAGGGACAGGGGAGCGCTGGGGCCAACGTCCTGACTTTC. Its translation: CASSLEGQGSAGANVLTF.